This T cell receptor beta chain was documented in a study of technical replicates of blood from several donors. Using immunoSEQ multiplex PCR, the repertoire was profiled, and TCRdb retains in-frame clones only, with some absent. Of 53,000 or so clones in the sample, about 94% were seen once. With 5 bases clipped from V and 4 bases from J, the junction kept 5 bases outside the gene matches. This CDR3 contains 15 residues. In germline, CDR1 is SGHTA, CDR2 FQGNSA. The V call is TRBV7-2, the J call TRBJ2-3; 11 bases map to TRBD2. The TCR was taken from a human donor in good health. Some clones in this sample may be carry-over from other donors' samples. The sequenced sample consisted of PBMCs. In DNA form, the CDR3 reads TGTGCCAGCAGCCTCGGGACTAGCGGCTCAGATACGCAGTATTTT. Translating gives CASSLGTSGSDTQYF.